The source of this T cell receptor (beta chain) is a study of Ad26.COV2.S vaccination and SARS-CoV-2 variants. CDR3 length: 15 residues. CDR1 is LNHDA and CDR2 is SQIVND in the germline V gene (reference sequence). V lost 6 bases, J lost 0 bases, and 12 bases lay in between. Sequencing used immunoSEQ multiplex PCR; TCRdb keeps in-frame clones, though not all of them. The sample lists about 410,000 clones; 75% to 90% were seen once. The treatment here: approximately 18 received Ad26.COV2.S at low or high dose, single or two shots; 5 received placebo; per-sample allocation not given. Specimen acquisition occurred on day 63 following the initial vaccine or placebo injection.

This sequence originates from a person between 18 and 65 years old who received the Ad26.COV2.S COVID-19 vaccine or a placebo. The chain joins TRBV19 to TRBJ2-4; weak D call: TRBD1 (5 bases). The sequencing used peripheral blood, collected in a trial of Ad26.COV2.S vaccine versus placebo. Here the CDR3 DNA reads TGTGCCAGTAGCGCAGGGTTCCTAGCCAAAAACATTCAGTACTTC. Protein sequence: CASSAGFLAKNIQYF.